Listed below are T cell receptor beta chains from one sample, sequenced in a study of blood T cell repertoires in COVID-19. The data were produced by immunoSEQ multiplex PCR, yet TCRdb's version contains in-frame clones alone and is incomplete. The data show around 200,000 clones, with around 85% seen just once and approximately 5.3% held by the top ten. The sequenced material came from peripheral blood. The receptors were gathered from a human donor in a cohort sampled during active COVID-19. Each CDR3 is given with its conserved first and last residue. A D gene is named only where the DNA matches it firmly. The listing skips clone size in some rows; elsewhere it reads once, few, many or a size class.

CASSLGTDYEQYF TGTGCCAGCAGCTTGGGGACAGATTACGAGCAGTACTTC NA TRBJ2-7 NA TRBV5-5
CASSRSGRASTEAFF TGTGCCAGTAGCCGCTCGGGCAGGGCTAGCACTGAAGCTTTCTTT NA TRBJ1-1 NA TRBV19
CASSFTGHYGGAFF TGTGCCAGCAGCTTTACGGGCCACTATGGAGGAGCTTTCTTT NA TRBJ1-1 NA TRBV7-2
CASSSGNTEAFF TGTGCCAGCAGCTCCGGGAACACTGAAGCTTTCTTT NA TRBJ1-1 NA TRBV11-3
CASSAEEADYNSPLHF TGTGCCAGCAGTGCTGAAGAGGCAGATTATAATTCACCCCTCCACTTT NA TRBJ1-6 NA TRBV6-1
CASSIERVSGYTF TGTGCCAGCAGCATTGAGAGGGTTTCCGGCTACACCTTC NA TRBJ1-2 NA TRBV6-2/TRBV6-3
CASRPLLAGVYEQYF TGTGCCAGCAGACCTTTACTAGCGGGGGTCTACGAGCAGTACTTC TRBD2 TRBJ2-7 NA TRBV6-2/TRBV6-3
CASSIRQGRDEQYF TGTGCCAGTAGTATTCGCCAGGGGAGGGACGAGCAGTACTTC NA TRBJ2-7 NA TRBV19
CASSLVTAGANVLTF TGCGCCAGCAGCTTGGTGACAGCTGGGGCCAACGTCCTGACTTTC NA TRBJ2-6 NA TRBV5-1
CASTLWASGRAGNEQFF TGCGCCAGCACCCTATGGGCTAGCGGGAGGGCCGGAAATGAGCAGTTCTTC TRBD2 TRBJ2-1 NA TRBV4-1
CASSAGTGDYGYTF TGTGCCAGCAGCGCCGGGACAGGAGACTATGGCTACACCTTC TRBD1 TRBJ1-2 NA TRBV9
CASSSKRTAPSYEQYF TGTGCCAGCAGCTCAAAGAGGACTGCACCCTCCTACGAGCAGTACTTC NA TRBJ2-7 NA TRBV9
CASSLGGIQGPSYEQYF TGTGCCAGCAGCTTAGGCGGTATACAGGGACCTTCCTACGAGCAGTACTTC NA TRBJ2-7 NA TRBV13
CASSQEGGGQGRQPQHF TGTGCCAGCAGCCAAGAGGGTGGGGGACAGGGGCGTCAGCCCCAGCATTTT TRBD1 TRBJ1-5 NA TRBV3-1/TRBV3-2
CASLAGGTDTQYF TGTGCCAGTCTAGCGGGAGGCACAGATACGCAGTATTTT TRBD2 TRBJ2-3 NA TRBV6-5
CASSLLPTGKAAFF TGTGCCAGCAGTTTATTACCGACAGGGAAGGCAGCTTTCTTT TRBD1 TRBJ1-1 NA TRBV28
CASSEGTGNEKLFF TGTGCCAGCAGTGAGGGGACAGGGAATGAAAAACTGTTTTTT TRBD1 TRBJ1-4 NA TRBV2
CASSRPGTSYEQYF TGTGCCAGCAGTCGGCCGGGTACCTCCTACGAGCAGTACTTC NA TRBJ2-7 few TRBV25-1
CAIRSSEGGSTDTQYF TGTGCCATCCGGTCCTCCGAAGGGGGCAGTACAGATACGCAGTATTTT TRBD1 TRBJ2-3 NA TRBV10-3
CASSGQGGLEQYF TGTGCCAGCTCTGGACAGGGAGGGTTGGAGCAGTACTTC NA TRBJ2-7 few TRBV11-2
CASSPPSGRGSDTQYF TGTGCCAGCAGCCCCCCTAGCGGGAGGGGGTCAGATACGCAGTATTTT TRBD2 TRBJ2-3 few TRBV6-6
CASSQEASGRAEQYF TGTGCCAGCAGCCAAGAAGCTAGCGGGAGGGCCGAGCAGTACTTC TRBD2 TRBJ2-7 NA TRBV4-2
CASSSRLAGEETQYF TGTGCCAGCAGCTCACGACTAGCGGGAGAAGAGACCCAGTACTTC TRBD2 TRBJ2-5 NA TRBV13
CASSPNLDRGYYEQYF TGCGCCAGCAGCCCAAACCTAGACAGGGGATACTACGAGCAGTACTTC TRBD1 TRBJ2-7 NA TRBV5-1
CASSTAWATEAFF TGTGCCAGTAGTACGGCATGGGCCACTGAAGCTTTCTTT NA TRBJ1-1 NA TRBV19
CASSLVAGRNQPQHF TGTGCCAGCAGCTTAGTTGCAGGGCGGAATCAGCCCCAGCATTTT NA TRBJ1-5 few TRBV7-8
CASSTGNEQFF TGTGCCAGCAGTACAGGGAATGAGCAGTTCTTC NA TRBJ2-1 few TRBV27
CASTPGAASYGYTF TGTGCCAGCACCCCTGGGGCGGCCTCCTATGGCTACACCTTC NA TRBJ1-2 NA TRBV5-4
CALQTNYGYTF TGTGCCCTCCAGACAAACTATGGCTACACCTTC NA TRBJ1-2 NA TRBV30
CANYRWANIQYF TGTGCCAACTACAGGTGGGCGAACATTCAGTACTTC NA TRBJ2-4 NA TRBV10-3
CASSYRVRTGELFF TGTGCCAGCAGTTACAGGGTTCGCACCGGGGAGCTGTTTTTT NA TRBJ2-2 once TRBV28
CASSFRLAVNTGELFF TGTGCCAGCAGCTTCCGCCTAGCGGTGAACACCGGGGAGCTGTTTTTT TRBD2 TRBJ2-2 few TRBV11-3
CASSHGGVPSYEQYF TGTGCCAGCAGCCATGGAGGGGTTCCCTCCTACGAGCAGTACTTC NA TRBJ2-7 NA TRBV3-1/TRBV3-2
CASSYDLGTGGGEQYF TGTGCCAGCAGCTACGACCTCGGGACAGGGGGTGGCGAGCAGTACTTC TRBD1 TRBJ2-7 NA TRBV11-1
CASSLWTGTGNTIYF TGCGCCAGCAGCTTGTGGACAGGGACTGGAAACACCATATATTTT TRBD1 TRBJ1-3 NA TRBV5-1
CAIGQGPSNYGYTF TGTGCCATCGGACAGGGGCCCAGTAACTATGGCTACACCTTC TRBD1 TRBJ1-2 NA TRBV10-3
CSAGRTGFLSNQPQHF TGCAGCGCCGGAAGGACAGGGTTTTTGAGCAATCAGCCCCAGCATTTT TRBD1 TRBJ1-5 NA TRBV29-1
CASSISRASGRETYEQYF TGTGCCAGCAGCATAAGTAGGGCTAGCGGGAGGGAAACCTACGAGCAGTACTTC NA TRBJ2-7 NA TRBV21-1
CASSETGTRLSLIYGYTF TGTGCCAGCAGCGAGACCGGGACAAGGCTCTCCCTCATCTATGGCTACACCTTC NA TRBJ1-2 NA TRBV3-1/TRBV3-2
CASSRKGSPGGGYTF TGCGCCAGCAGCCGGAAAGGGAGTCCGGGGGGCGGCTACACCTTC NA TRBJ1-2 once TRBV4-3
CASSLRQGTGELFF TGCGCCAGCAGCCTAAGACAGGGCACCGGGGAGCTGTTTTTT TRBD1 TRBJ2-2 NA TRBV5-1
CASSSWTGSEAFF TGTGCCAGCAGTTCCTGGACAGGGAGTGAAGCTTTCTTT TRBD1 TRBJ1-1 few TRBV6-2/TRBV6-3
CASSPGNFSGRSGANVLTF TGTGCCAGCAGCCCCGGTAATTTTAGCGGGCGCTCTGGGGCCAACGTCCTGACTTTC TRBD2 TRBJ2-6 few TRBV4-2
CASSWPGTGEGNEQFF TGTGCCAGCTCATGGCCCGGGACAGGGGAAGGCAATGAGCAGTTCTTC TRBD1 TRBJ2-1 NA TRBV18
CSVALDSSYEQYF TGCAGCGTTGCCTTGGACAGCTCCTACGAGCAGTACTTC NA TRBJ2-7 once TRBV29-1
CAISPSAVTEAFF TGTGCCATCAGTCCGTCGGCGGTCACTGAAGCTTTCTTT NA TRBJ1-1 NA TRBV10-3